This T cell receptor beta chain came from a study of blood T cell repertoires in COVID-19. Overall study: PBMCs, B-cell-depleted T cells, or T cells provided the cDNA or gDNA that made up the material.

CDR3 length: 18 residues. The germline V gene has CDR1 KGHSH and CDR2 LQKENI. The V end was cut by 3 bases, the J end by 7 bases, with 25 bases between. Seattle patient enrollment occurred during active infection, with longitudinal follow-up thereafter. Measured with immunoSEQ multiplex PCR; TCRdb has only the in-frame clones, and not every one. Of 240,000 or so clones in the sample, about four fifths were seen once. The receptor comes from a woman aged 80 or older with COVID-19, enrolled during active disease. The chain links TRBV18 to TRBJ2-1; TRBD2 might be the D (5 bases). Sequenced input: peripheral blood. This chain's CDR3 is CASSPALGLEGTRNEQFF. CDR3 bases: TGTGCCAGCTCACCCGCACTTGGTCTTGAGGGCACGCGAAATGAGCAGTTCTTC.